The T cell receptor beta chain under discussion was sequenced for a study of PD-1 blockade in classical Hodgkin lymphoma. The data were produced by immunoSEQ multiplex PCR, yet TCRdb's version contains in-frame clones alone and is incomplete. The sample holds more than 40,000 clones; roughly 80% are singletons and the top ten take more than 20%. Concerning this clone itself: Its antigen is unknown.

Following autologous stem cell transplantation, relapse occurred in every patient, and exposure to brentuximab vedotin varied. Germline V gene data show CDR1 as MDHEN and CDR2 as SYDVKM. This CDR3 comprises 15 residues. V gave up 2 bases and J gave up 0 bases, with 10 bases separating them. General study findings and limits: Newly diagnosed patients were reported to start with lower TCR diversity than healthy donors. By C4D1, diversity of CD4+ TCRs had risen significantly, whereas that of CD8+ TCRs had not. Before treatment, complete responders showed about the same diversity as newly diagnosed patients.

The input for sequencing was peripheral blood mononuclear cells (PBMCs), taken at baseline. The source is a human donor with classical Hodgkin lymphoma. This chain connects TRBV28 to TRBJ1-1; D is unresolved. CDR3 residues: CASSLRIALNTEAFF. The DNA of the CDR3 is TGTGCCAGCAGTTTACGAATTGCGTTGAACACTGAAGCTTTCTTT.